These T cell receptor beta chains were read from a single sample in a study of T cells after yellow fever vaccination. Each CDR3 protein gets one entry after TCRdb re-called the 5' RACE reads with MiXCR. The sample gives some 500,000 distinct CDR3 sequences, about 13% of which show up once; over 13% is in the top ten. The specimen comprised PBMCs, sampled on the day of the yellow fever booster vaccination. Receptor source: a man in his thirties or forties who received the YFV17D yellow fever vaccine. Both conserved end residues are part of each CDR3. The order of the fields is clone size, D gene, V gene, J gene, CDR3 protein, CDR3 DNA. D genes are given only for firm matches. Clone size is stated in some rows and not others, as once, few, many or a class when expanded.

NA	NA	TRBV21-1	TRBJ2-7	CASSSSTAQAYEQYF	TGTGCCAGCAGCAGCTCTACGGCACAGGCCTACGAGCAGTACTTC
NA	TRBD2	TRBV24-1	TRBJ2-3	CATSVYGRGGADTQYF	TGTGCCACCAGTGTTTACGGGAGGGGGGGCGCAGATACGCAGTATTTT
few	NA	TRBV29-1	TRBJ1-1	CSGSQGIEVNTEAFF	TGCAGCGGCAGTCAGGGGATTGAAGTGAACACTGAAGCTTTCTTT
few	NA	TRBV7-2	TRBJ2-7	CASSLSVGSSYEQYF	TGTGCCAGCAGCTTATCCGTGGGCAGCTCCTACGAGCAGTACTTC
few	NA	TRBV5-1	TRBJ2-6	CASAGEALANVLTF	TGCGCCAGCGCGGGCGAAGCTTTAGCCAACGTCCTGACTTTC
NA	NA	TRBV25-1	TRBJ2-7	CASSEWGSASSYEQYF	TGTGCCAGCAGTGAATGGGGTAGCGCTTCCTCCTACGAGCAGTACTTC
few	TRBD1	TRBV5-4	TRBJ2-7	CASRPGTGAREQYF	TGTGCCAGCAGGCCCGGGACAGGGGCTCGCGAGCAGTACTTC
NA	NA	TRBV19	TRBJ1-1	CASSMGKGWGNTEAFF	TGTGCCAGTAGTATGGGCAAGGGATGGGGAAACACTGAAGCTTTCTTT
NA	TRBD2	TRBV29-1	TRBJ2-1	CSVLPGTVGGSQVF	TGCAGCGTCCTCCCTGGAACGGTTGGCGGGAGCCAAGTCTTC
NA	NA	TRBV7-6	TRBJ1-3	CASSNDGGIGNTIYF	TGTGCCAGCAGCAACGACGGGGGAATTGGAAACACCATATATTTT
NA	NA	TRBV2	TRBJ2-5	CASSEERVPRLTQYF	TGTGCCAGCAGTGAAGAGCGGGTGCCCAGGTTGACCCAGTACTTC
NA	TRBD2	TRBV6-5	TRBJ2-5	CASSYSREGLGKETQYF	TGTGCCAGCAGTTACTCGCGGGAGGGCCTTGGTAAAGAGACCCAGTACTTC
NA	NA	TRBV5-1	TRBJ2-3	CASNQGDTQYF	TGCGCCAGTAACCAGGGAGATACGCAGTATTTT
NA	NA	TRBV6-5	TRBJ1-2	CASSYSSQSGGYTF	TGTGCCAGCAGTTACTCGAGTCAGAGCGGAGGCTACACCTTC
NA	NA	TRBV7-9	TRBJ2-5	CASSLQQGTRETQYF	TGTGCCAGCAGCTTACAACAGGGAACTCGGGAGACCCAGTACTTC
NA	NA	TRBV9	TRBJ2-3	CASSVKPTDTQYF	TGTGCCAGCAGCGTAAAGCCCACAGATACGCAGTATTTT
few	NA	TRBV5-1	TRBJ2-5	CASRWGQETQYF	TGCGCCAGCAGGTGGGGTCAAGAGACCCAGTACTTC
NA	NA	TRBV4-3	TRBJ1-2	CASSQEGVVGYTF	TGCGCCAGCAGCCAGGAGGGTGTAGTAGGCTACACCTTC
NA	NA	TRBV20-1	TRBJ2-2	CSAIDAWGRFF	TGCAGTGCTATTGACGCCTGGGGGAGATTTTTT
few	NA	TRBV4-2	TRBJ1-1	CASSQGVNGEAFF	TGTGCCAGCAGCCAAGGCGTAAACGGGGAAGCTTTCTTT